The TCR beta chain described here comes from a study of cytomegalovirus exposure and HLA in healthy donors. Whole-study findings and limits: Later analysis identified a missense DCLRE1C variant that was linked to TCR beta V- and J-gene trimming. The listing of roughly 160 TCR beta chains classed them as cytomegalovirus-associated.

Worth noting for this clone: The antigen remains unidentified.

In the PCR, 60 Vbeta and 13 Jbeta primers were used. Measured with immunoSEQ multiplex PCR; TCRdb has only the in-frame clones, and not every one. The table lists more than 90,000 clones, roughly 80% of them singletons. The sequence was obtained from a man aged 30 to 39 in good health and CMV-seropositive. The material sequenced was PBMCs.

CDR3 sequence reads: CASRQDSPNPGGYTF. The CDR3 DNA reads TGTGCCAGCAGGCAGGACAGCCCCAATCCGGGTGGCTACACCTTC. J is TRBJ1-2 and V is TRBV2, with a weak D call TRBD1 (6 bases). Trimming cost V 6 bases and J 7 bases, with 21 bases left between them. CDR3 size: 15 residues. Germline V gene sequence: CDR1 SNHLY, CDR2 FYNNEI.